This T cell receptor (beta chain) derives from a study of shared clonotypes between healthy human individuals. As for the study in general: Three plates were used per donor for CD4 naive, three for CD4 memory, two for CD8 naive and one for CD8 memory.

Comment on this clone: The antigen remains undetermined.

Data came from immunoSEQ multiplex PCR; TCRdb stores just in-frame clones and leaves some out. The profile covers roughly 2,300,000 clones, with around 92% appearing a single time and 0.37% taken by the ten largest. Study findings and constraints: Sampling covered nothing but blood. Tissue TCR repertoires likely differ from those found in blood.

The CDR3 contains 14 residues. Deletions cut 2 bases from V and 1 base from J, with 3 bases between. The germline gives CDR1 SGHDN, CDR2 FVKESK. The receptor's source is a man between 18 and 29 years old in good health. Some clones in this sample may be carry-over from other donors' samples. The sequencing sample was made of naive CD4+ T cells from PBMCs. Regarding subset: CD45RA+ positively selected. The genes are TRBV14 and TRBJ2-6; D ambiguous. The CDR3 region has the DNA TGTGCCAGCAGCCAACAATCTGGGGCCAACGTCCTGACTTTC. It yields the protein CASSQQSGANVLTF.